The rows below give T cell receptor beta chains drawn from one sample of a study of cytomegalovirus exposure and HLA in healthy donors. Assay: immunoSEQ multiplex PCR; the TCRdb copy retains only in-frame clones and omits some. The repertoire holds 150,000 to 200,000 clones, approximately 81% seen once, with roughly a tenth in the top ten. The sequencing input was PBMCs. These receptors all stem from a young man in good health and CMV-seropositive. The CDR3 runs from the conserved cysteine through the conserved F or W. The D gene is left open where the match is weak. Clone size appears in some rows only: once, few, many, or a class for an expanded clone.

TRBJ2-1,NA,NA,15,TRBV7-2,CASSSRGRSGNEQFF,TGTGCCAGCAGCTCGCGGGGACGTAGCGGCAATGAGCAGTTCTTC
TRBJ2-7,TRBD2,NA,18,TRBV7-9,CASSSGTSGRGALYEQYF,TGTGCCAGCAGCTCAGGGACTAGCGGGAGGGGGGCCCTCTACGAGCAGTACTTC
TRBJ2-5,NA,NA,10,TRBV19,CATGSQTQYF,TGTGCCACCGGGTCGCAGACCCAGTACTTC
TRBJ1-4,NA,NA,15,TRBV7-9,CASSLQGSTNEKLFF,TGTGCCAGCAGCTTACAGGGATCAACTAATGAAAAACTGTTTTTT
TRBJ2-7,NA,NA,12,TRBV5-1,CASSYRDYEQYF,TGCGCCAGCAGCTACCGGGACTACGAGCAGTACTTC
TRBJ2-7,TRBD2,few,14,TRBV28,CASSLASGRGEQYF,TGTGCCAGCAGTTTAGCAAGCGGGAGAGGCGAGCAGTACTTC
TRBJ2-5,TRBD2,NA,15,TRBV5-6,CASSSGTSSRETQYF,TGTGCCAGCAGCTCGGGGACTAGCTCCCGGGAGACCCAGTACTTC
TRBJ2-4,NA,NA,13,TRBV7-2,CASSLAVKNIQYF,TGTGCCAGCAGCCTGGCAGTCAAAAACATTCAGTACTTC
TRBJ2-2,NA,NA,15,TRBV5-5,CASSWTARNTGELFF,TGTGCCAGCAGCTGGACAGCTCGCAACACCGGGGAGCTGTTTTTT
TRBJ1-4,NA,NA,14,TRBV9,CASSVGSGGEKLFF,TGTGCCAGCAGCGTAGGCTCGGGGGGCGAAAAACTGTTTTTT
TRBJ1-5,TRBD1,once,18,TRBV4-1,CASSQLQTGVGANQPQHF,TGCGCCAGCAGCCAACTCCAGACAGGGGTGGGGGCTAATCAGCCCCAGCATTTT
TRBJ1-1,NA,few,12,TRBV2,CATGAENTEAFF,TGTGCCACTGGGGCCGAGAACACTGAAGCTTTCTTT
TRBJ2-1,NA,NA,14,TRBV7-2,CASSPRSSYNEQFF,TGTGCCAGCAGCCCCCGGAGCTCCTACAATGAGCAGTTCTTC
TRBJ1-1,NA,medium-sized,13,TRBV15,CATTLTANTEAFF,TGTGCCACCACGCTGACAGCGAACACTGAAGCTTTCTTT
TRBJ2-7,TRBD1,once,14,TRBV5-1,CASSFGQGSYEQYF,TGCGCCAGCAGCTTCGGACAGGGTTCCTACGAGCAGTACTTC
TRBJ1-2,NA,few,15,TRBV28,CASRYRTHTPYGYTF,TGTGCCAGCAGGTACCGGACTCACACCCCCTATGGCTACACCTTC
TRBJ1-3,NA,NA,16,TRBV27,CASSLTFRGPGNTIYF,TGTGCCAGCAGTCTCACCTTCAGGGGACCTGGAAACACCATATATTTT
TRBJ1-2,NA,NA,15,TRBV7-2,CASSSPDRRGSGYTF,TGTGCCAGCAGCTCACCGGACAGAAGGGGTTCTGGCTACACCTTC
TRBJ1-2,TRBD1,NA,14,TRBV5-4,CASSFTGGSSGYTF,TGTGCCAGCAGCTTTACAGGGGGATCGAGCGGCTACACCTTC
TRBJ1-4,NA,NA,15,TRBV7-6,CASSLSHLRGEKLFF,TGTGCCAGCAGCTTGAGCCACTTAAGAGGGGAAAAACTGTTTTTT
TRBJ2-7,NA,few,15,TRBV27,CASSLSSGVIYEQYF,TGTGCCAGCAGTTTATCGTCAGGGGTAATATACGAGCAGTACTTC
TRBJ2-7,TRBD2,NA,17,TRBV4-1,CASSQETSGSPLGEQYF,TGCGCCAGCAGCCAAGAGACTAGCGGGAGCCCCTTAGGGGAGCAGTACTTC
TRBJ2-3,NA,NA,19,TRBV28,CASSLSPPRGAGSTDTQYF,TGTGCCAGCAGTTTGTCGCCCCCGCGGGGCGCGGGGAGCACAGATACGCAGTATTTT
TRBJ2-1,TRBD2,NA,18,TRBV27,CASSSGLAGGSSYNEQFF,TGTGCCAGCAGCTCGGGACTAGCGGGAGGCAGCTCCTACAATGAGCAGTTCTTC
TRBJ2-7,NA,NA,12,TRBV13,CASSLTYYEQYF,TGTGCCAGCAGCTTGACATACTACGAGCAGTACTTC
TRBJ2-7,NA,NA,15,TRBV6-5,CASSYSPGGNYEQYF,TGTGCCAGCAGTTACTCCCCCGGGGGAAACTACGAGCAGTACTTC
TRBJ2-7,TRBD1,once,13,TRBV6-1,CASNYRGSNEQYF,TGTGCCAGCAACTACAGGGGTAGTAACGAGCAGTACTTC
TRBJ1-1,NA,NA,13,TRBV11-3,CASSPGGYTEAFF,TGTGCCAGCAGTCCCGGGGGTTACACTGAAGCTTTCTTT
TRBJ2-3,NA,NA,15,TRBV10-3,CAISERAGQGDTQYF,TGTGCCATCAGTGAGCGGGCGGGGCAAGGGGATACGCAGTATTTT
TRBJ1-2,NA,NA,16,TRBV18,CASSPFQTESDYGYTF,TGTGCCAGCTCCCCATTTCAAACGGAGTCCGACTATGGCTACACCTTC
TRBJ2-2,TRBD2,NA,13,TRBV27,CATGLAGVGELFF,TGTGCCACAGGACTAGCGGGGGTCGGGGAGCTGTTTTTT
TRBJ2-5,NA,once,15,TRBV15,CATSRDLGIQETQYF,TGTGCCACCAGCAGAGATCTCGGTATTCAAGAGACCCAGTACTTC
TRBJ2-3,NA,NA,14,TRBV5-1,CASSSVPGEDTQYF,TGCGCCAGCAGCTCCGTCCCAGGGGAAGATACGCAGTATTTT
TRBJ2-5,TRBD1,NA,14,TRBV5-1,CASRVGTGDETQYF,TGCGCCAGCAGGGTCGGCACAGGGGACGAGACCCAGTACTTC
TRBJ2-7,TRBD2,NA,16,TRBV6-5,CASSYSGGGNSYEQYF,TGTGCCAGCAGTTACTCGGGCGGGGGTAACTCCTACGAGCAGTACTTC
TRBJ2-5,NA,NA,14,TRBV6-5,CASSYSGAKETQYF,TGTGCCAGCAGTTACTCGGGGGCAAAAGAGACCCAGTACTTC
TRBJ2-4,NA,NA,13,TRBV30,CAWSVDTQNIQYF,TGTGCCTGGAGTGTAGACACACAAAACATTCAGTACTTC
TRBJ1-1,NA,NA,15,TRBV19,CASSITRQRNTEAFF,TGTGCCAGTAGTATCACGCGACAGAGGAACACTGAAGCTTTCTTT
TRBJ2-2,TRBD1,NA,14,TRBV6-1,CASTRTGSTGELFF,TGTGCCAGCACCAGGACAGGGTCCACCGGGGAGCTGTTTTTT
TRBJ1-1,NA,NA,14,TRBV7-9,CASSYGQTNTEAFF,TGTGCCAGCAGCTACGGACAGACCAACACTGAAGCTTTCTTT
TRBJ2-1,NA,NA,13,TRBV7-6,CASRLMGGNEQFF,TGTGCCAGCCGCCTGATGGGGGGCAATGAGCAGTTCTTC
TRBJ1-1,NA,NA,13,TRBV7-3,CASSRGEDTEAFF,TGTGCCAGCAGCCGGGGAGAGGACACTGAAGCTTTCTTT